Presented here are 32 T cell receptor beta chains from one specimen sequenced in a study of STAT5B mutations in CD4+ large granular lymphocyte leukemia. Assay: immunoSEQ multiplex PCR; the TCRdb copy retains only in-frame clones and omits some. The top ten clones hold approximately 4% of a sample with 30,000 to 35,000 clones, roughly 76% of them seen once. Sequencing was carried out using CD4+ T cells from blood buffy coats. All receptors derive from a human donor in good health.

The V call is TRBV19, the J call TRBJ2-4; no definite D call. The CDR3 consists of 12 residues. CDR1 is LNHDA, CDR2 SQIVND, per germline (reference sequence). The V and J ends lost 5 bases and 8 bases respectively, with 10 bases between them. DNA of the CDR3: TGTGCCAGTAGTTTCCAGTATGACATTCAGTACTTC. It translates to CASSFQYDIQYF.

The J gene is TRBJ2-6, the V gene TRBV18; D is unclear. Trimming stripped 3 bases from V and 3 bases from J, with 12 bases between. The germline gives CDR1 KGHSH, CDR2 LQKENI. CDR3 length equals 16 residues. This chain's CDR3 is CASSPQRQDGANVLTF. The CDR3 nucleotides read TGTGCCAGCTCACCTCAACGGCAGGATGGGGCCAACGTCCTGACTTTC.

The rearrangement joins TRBV19 to TRBJ2-1, with 9 nucleotides matching TRBD2. The V gene's germline CDR1 is LNHDA and CDR2 SQIVND (reference sequence). The V and J ends lost 4 bases and 5 bases, in that order; junction bases with no gene match: 6. The CDR3 has 15 amino acids. CDR3 nucleotide sequence: TGTGCCAGTAGTACCGGGACTAGCCCAGACAATGAGCAGTTCTTC. This gives the protein CASSTGTSPDNEQFF.

The J gene is TRBJ1-1, the V gene TRBV7-9; a possible D gene is TRBD1 (5 bases). This CDR3 is built from 16 residues. Trimming took 5 bases from V and 6 from J, leaving 22 bases between them. The germline CDR1 and CDR2 sequences are SEHNR and FQNEAQ (reference sequence). CDR3 sequence (DNA): TGTGCCAGCAGCCCCGACAGATCTTTCGAGGGTCCTGAAGCTTTCTTT. Protein: CASSPDRSFEGPEAFF.

The chain joins TRBV5-1 to TRBJ2-1; no reliable D call. The CDR3 totals 15 residues. Trimming cost V 1 base and J 11 bases, with 19 bases left between them. Germline assignment: CDR1 SGHRS and CDR2 YFSETQ. CDR3 region: CASSLSADHKRKQFF. DNA for the CDR3: TGCGCCAGCAGCTTGTCCGCCGATCATAAGAGAAAGCAGTTCTTC.

In this sample, this clone turned up once. This sequence joins TRBV18 and TRBJ1-4; D is possibly TRBD1 (6 bases). Per the germline V gene, CDR1 is KGHSH and CDR2 is LQKENI. CDR3 length: 14 residues. Trimming took 6 bases from V and 7 from J, leaving 15 bases between them. CDR3 sequence reads: CASSPGAAGEKLFF. The CDR3 DNA follows: TGTGCCAGCTCCCCAGGGGCCGCTGGTGAAAAACTGTTTTTT.

This rearrangement joins TRBV11-2 to TRBJ2-2; D not certain. V was shortened by 4 bases and J by 6 bases, with 9 bases between the two germline ends. In germline, CDR1 is SGHAT, CDR2 FQNNGV. This CDR3 has 13 residues. The CDR3 protein is CASSSERPGELFF. The CDR3 region has the DNA TGTGCCAGCAGCTCCGAGCGCCCCGGGGAGCTGTTTTTT.

The rearrangement uses TRBV5-1 and TRBJ1-1; D is undetermined. This CDR3 has 12 residues. Germline V gene lookup returns CDR1 SGHRS and CDR2 YFSETQ. The V and J ends lost 2 bases and 1 base respectively, with 3 bases between them. Written as DNA, the CDR3 is TGCGCCAGCAGCTTCGGGAACACTGAAGCTTTCTTT. Residues: CASSFGNTEAFF.

The rearrangement links TRBV18 to TRBJ1-2, with 11 bases that match TRBD1. CDR3 length: 15 amino acids. The germline V gene has CDR1 KGHSH and CDR2 LQKENI. V lost 3 bases, J lost 2 bases, and 2 bases stayed unmatched. CDR3 loop: CASSPGTGGNYGYTF. Written as DNA, the CDR3 is TGTGCCAGCTCACCCGGGACAGGGGGGAACTATGGCTACACCTTC.

Regarding this clone: The same CDR3 arises from other DNA sequences in this sample as well. The chain employs TRBV5-1 and TRBJ2-5; TRBD1 aligns across 8 bases. After removal of 0 bases from V and 3 bases from J, the junction contained 1 base not matched to a gene. The CDR3 is 14 residues long. Looked up from germline, CDR1 is SGHRS and CDR2 is YFSETQ. The CDR3 reads CASSLGQGKETQYF. As DNA, the CDR3 is TGCGCCAGCAGCTTGGGACAGGGGAAAGAGACCCAGTACTTC.

This clone was picked up one time. This chain connects TRBV7-3 to TRBJ2-2; D gene ambiguous. Trimming pared 4 bases from V and 4 bases from J, leaving 10 bases between. The CDR3 spans 14 residues. The V gene's germline CDR1 is SGHTA and CDR2 FQGTGA. The CDR3 nucleotides read TGTGCCAGCAGCTCCCAGCGTCGCACCGGGGAGCTGTTTTTT. Translated: CASSSQRRTGELFF. Looking up the rest from reference TRBV7-3 and TRBJ2-2 gives the full variable domain: GAGVSQTPSNKVTEKGKYVELRCDPISGHTALYWYRQSLGQGPEFLIYFQGTGAADDSGLPNDRFFAVRPEGSVSTLKIQRTERGDSAVYLCASSSQRRTGELFFGEGSRLTVL.

The chain uses TRBV5-1 and TRBJ2-7; 9 bases fit TRBD2. The CDR3 runs to 20 residues. The germline V gene has CDR1 SGHRS and CDR2 YFSETQ. The V segment lost 2 bases and the J segment 2 bases; nucleotides outside the gene matches: 20. CDR3 coding DNA: TGCGCCAGCAGCTTACGACTCCTGAAAAAGGCTAGCGGGGCCGCCTACGAGCAGTACTTC. This sequence encodes CASSLRLLKKASGAAYEQYF.

The chain links TRBV5-5 to TRBJ2-3; 7 bases agree with TRBD1. Germline CDR1 is SGHKS and CDR2 is YYEKEE (reference sequence). V trimming: 3 bases; J trimming: 2 bases; junction bases outside the gene matches: 6. The length of the CDR3 is 15 residues. This chain's CDR3 is CASSSHGTDTDTQYF. As DNA, the CDR3 is TGTGCCAGCAGCTCACACGGGACAGACACAGATACGCAGTATTTT.

The CDR3 here is CASSKRRTSGRARYNEQFF. The CDR3, as DNA: TGTGCCAGCAGCAAAAGGAGGACTAGCGGGAGGGCCCGCTACAATGAGCAGTTCTTC. The chain links TRBV21-1 to TRBJ2-1; the table's D gene call, TRBD2, was not cross checked with the DNA. TRBV21-1 is annotated as a pseudogene. This CDR3 spans 19 amino acids.

This chain connects TRBV5-1 to TRBJ2-1, with D perhaps matching TRBD1 (6 bases). The CDR3 has 13 residues. Per the germline V gene, CDR1 is SGHRS and CDR2 is YFSETQ. Deletions cut 6 bases from V and 9 bases from J, with 16 bases between. This CDR3 reads CASTPERGGEQFF. CDR3 DNA sequence: TGCGCCAGCACCCCCGAAAGAGGGGGTGAGCAGTTCTTC.

The table lists this clone with a few counts. The chain recombines TRBV2 with TRBJ2-7; the D gene could be TRBD1 or TRBD2 (6 bases each). The V gene lost 5 bases and the J gene lost 4 bases, with 12 bases spanning the gap. Germline CDR1 reads SNHLY; CDR2 reads FYNNEI. This CDR3 is 13 amino acids long. The CDR3 nucleotides are TGTGCCAGCAGTCTGCGGGACATGTACGAGCAGTACTTC. Amino acids: CASSLRDMYEQYF.

The chain couples TRBV19 to TRBJ1-2; D may be TRBD1 (6 bases). The CDR3 length is 14 residues. Trimming cost V 6 bases and J 2 bases, with 13 bases left between them. The germline V gene encodes CDR1 LNHDA and CDR2 SQIVND (reference sequence). CDR3 sequence reads: CASRAGDSNYGYTF. The CDR3 DNA reads TGTGCCAGTAGAGCAGGGGACTCAAACTATGGCTACACCTTC.

This chain links TRBV6-5 with TRBJ2-7, with D perhaps matching TRBD1 or TRBD2 (5 bases each). V was shortened by 0 bases and J by 3 bases, with 9 bases between the two germline ends. CDR3 length equals 14 residues. CDR1 and CDR2 (germline): MNHEY, SVGAGI. CDR3 sequence (DNA): TGTGCCAGCAGTTACTCAGGGACCCACTACGAGCAGTACTTC. Its translation is CASSYSGTHYEQYF.

With regard to this clone: The same CDR3 arises from other DNA sequences in this sample as well. The chain employs TRBV6-5 and TRBJ2-2; 7 bases fit TRBD1. Germline-derived CDR1 and CDR2 are MNHEY and SVGAGI. The V and J ends lost 10 bases and 7 bases, in that order; junction bases with no gene match: 6. This CDR3 has 12 amino acids. The CDR3 is CATATGLGELFF. The CDR3 DNA is TGTGCCACGGCGACAGGGCTCGGGGAGCTGTTTTTT.

This sequence joins TRBV2 and TRBJ2-3, with 7 bases fitting TRBD1. This CDR3 contains 15 residues. Per germline, CDR1 SNHLY and CDR2 FYNNEI. J was trimmed by 2 bases and V by 5 bases; bases with no gene match: 7. The CDR3 reads CASSPRQGYTDTQYF. The DNA for the CDR3 is TGTGCCAGCAGTCCCCGACAGGGATACACAGATACGCAGTATTTT.

The rearrangement links TRBV18 to TRBJ2-1, with 13 bases fitting TRBD2. Germline loops: CDR1 KGHSH, CDR2 LQKENI. There are 15 residues in the CDR3. Trimming removed 2 bases from V and 6 bases from J; junction bases left unmatched: 1. In nucleotides, the CDR3 is TGTGCCAGCTCACCAGGGACTAGCGGGACCAATGAGCAGTTCTTC. As protein: CASSPGTSGTNEQFF.

This chain links TRBV7-6 with TRBJ1-2; 7 nucleotides line up with TRBD1. This CDR3 has 14 amino acids. Germline values: CDR1 SGHVS, CDR2 FNYEAQ. Trimming at V came to 5 bases and at J to 4 bases, leaving 7 bases not matched to a gene. The CDR3 nucleotides read TGTGCCAGCAGCCCGGGACAGCTCCCCTATGGCTACACCTTC. Its protein is CASSPGQLPYGYTF. Drawing the rest from reference TRBV7-6 and TRBJ1-2, the complete variable domain is GAGVSQSPRYKVTKRGQDVALRCDPISGHVSLYWYRQALGQGPEFLTYFNYEAQQDKSGLPNDRFSAERPEGSISTLTIQRTEQRDSAMYRCASSPGQLPYGYTFGSGTRLTVV.

The chain uses TRBV4-2 and TRBJ2-7, with no clear D. Between the trimmed V and J ends, which lost 1 base and 2 bases, there was a span of 15 bases. The CDR3 spans 16 residues. The germline gives CDR1 LGHNA, CDR2 YNFKEQ. The CDR3 DNA reads as TGTGCCAGCAGCCAAGGCCCCCGCTATAACGCCTACGAGCAGTACTTC. Protein product: CASSQGPRYNAYEQYF.

The rearrangement joins TRBV7-3 to TRBJ2-2; D remains ambiguous. Germline V gene sequence: CDR1 SGHTA, CDR2 FQGTGA. This CDR3 is 14 amino acids long. Trimming removed 5 bases from V and 5 bases from J, with 12 bases in between. CDR3 region: CASSRNRRTGELFF. The DNA for the CDR3 is TGTGCCAGCAGCCGTAACCGGAGAACCGGGGAGCTGTTTTTT.

V gene TRBV7-2 combines with J gene TRBJ2-5, with D possibly TRBD2 on 6 matching bases. The CDR3 consists of 16 residues. With 5 bases removed from V and 4 bases from J, the gap between germline ends came to 20 bases. Germline V lookup: CDR1 SGHTA, CDR2 FQGNSA. CDR3 in DNA: TGTGCCAGCAGCCCCCGGGGGACGGGTCCGGGAGAGACCCAGTACTTC. Translated, it gives CASSPRGTGPGETQYF.

The chain joins TRBV6-5 to TRBJ2-3, with TRBD1 identical over 7 bases. The CDR3 has 14 residues. Trimming cost V 6 bases and J 0 bases; bases outside gene matches: 3. Germline values: CDR1 MNHEY, CDR2 SVGAGI. CDR3 nucleotide sequence: TGTGCCAGCAGCCCGGGACAGAGCACAGATACGCAGTATTTT. The encoded protein is CASSPGQSTDTQYF.

The rearrangement uses TRBV6-5 and TRBJ2-2; a weak D match, TRBD2 (5 bases). V lost 0 bases and J lost 5, with 7 bases in between. The length of the CDR3 is 14 residues. The germline V gene has CDR1 MNHEY and CDR2 SVGAGI. The CDR3 nucleotides read TGTGCCAGCAGTTACTCGAGGAGGACCGGGGAGCTGTTTTTT. Protein: CASSYSRRTGELFF.

The V gene is TRBV11-3, the J gene TRBJ2-3, with D possibly matching TRBD1 (6 bases). The CDR3 runs to 14 residues. Looked up from germline, CDR1 is SGHNT and CDR2 is YENEEA. V was shortened by 6 bases and J by 2 bases, with 12 bases between the two germline ends. CDR3 in amino acids: CASSRTGPTDTQYF. In DNA, the CDR3 is TGTGCCAGCAGTCGAACAGGGCCCACAGATACGCAGTATTTT.

V usage is TRBV25-1 and J usage is TRBJ2-7, with TRBD2 matching 13 bases. This CDR3 is 16 amino acids long. The V gene end was trimmed by 4 bases and the J gene end by 2 bases; junction bases not matched to a gene: 5. The germline V gene encodes CDR1 MGHDK and CDR2 SYGVNS. CDR3 amino acids: CASSGTSGSGTYEQYF. The CDR3 nucleotides are TGTGCCAGCAGTGGGACTAGCGGGAGTGGGACCTACGAGCAGTACTTC.

V gene TRBV7-3 combines with J gene TRBJ1-6; the D is unclear. V lost 2 bases, J lost 9 bases, and 8 bases lay in between. The CDR3 has 13 amino acids. The V gene's germline CDR1 is SGHTA and CDR2 FQGTGA. Here the CDR3 reads CASSLEMGSPLHF. In nucleotides, the CDR3 is TGTGCCAGCAGCTTAGAGATGGGTTCACCCCTCCACTTT.

Notes on this clone: The same CDR3 is also encoded by other DNA sequences in this sample. The chain links TRBV4-3 to TRBJ2-7; 7 bases map to TRBD2. The CDR3 sequence is 13 residues long. CDR1 and CDR2 from the germline V gene are LGHNA and YSLEER. The J segment lost 6 bases and the V segment lost 3 bases, leaving 5 bases of the junction unmatched. The chain's CDR3 is CASSQGEGGEQYF. In DNA form, the CDR3 reads TGCGCCAGCAGCCAGGGGGAGGGAGGCGAGCAGTACTTC.

This chain connects TRBV25-1 to TRBJ2-1; 12 bases map to TRBD2. Germline V CDR1 and CDR2: MGHDK, SYGVNS. V lost 7 bases and J lost 9; bases outside the gene matches: 10. The CDR3 extends over 15 amino acids. In DNA form, the CDR3 reads TGTGCCAGCAACCGACTAGCGGGAGTCGAAGCTGAGCAGTTCTTC. Translation: CASNRLAGVEAEQFF.